What follows describes a single T cell receptor (beta chain). Antigen specificity is unknown. Germline CDR1 is SGHTA and CDR2 is FQGNSA. V gave up 1 base and J gave up 1 base, with 11 bases separating them. The CDR3 is 15 amino acids. This entry is derived from a study of shared clonotypes between healthy human individuals. Clones were read by immunoSEQ multiplex PCR, and TCRdb kept only the in-frame ones, dropping some. The sample lists about 580,000 clones, 98% seen once, with 0.25% to 0.35% in the top ten. CD8 cells regarded as naive lacked CD45RO, were positively chosen for CCR7, and omitted terminally differentiated effector memory CD45RA+ cells. The study, taken as a whole, reports: Inspection by rarefaction showed sorted-subset sequencing to be incomplete despite large depth.

This sequence joins TRBV7-2 and TRBJ2-7; maybe TRBD2 (6 bases). The sequenced sample was naive CD8+ T cells sorted from blood. The clonotype comes from a man younger than 40 in good health. The CDR3 reads CASSLERTTSYEQYF. For the CDR3, the DNA is TGTGCCAGCAGCTTAGAGAGGACTACTTCCTACGAGCAGTACTTC.